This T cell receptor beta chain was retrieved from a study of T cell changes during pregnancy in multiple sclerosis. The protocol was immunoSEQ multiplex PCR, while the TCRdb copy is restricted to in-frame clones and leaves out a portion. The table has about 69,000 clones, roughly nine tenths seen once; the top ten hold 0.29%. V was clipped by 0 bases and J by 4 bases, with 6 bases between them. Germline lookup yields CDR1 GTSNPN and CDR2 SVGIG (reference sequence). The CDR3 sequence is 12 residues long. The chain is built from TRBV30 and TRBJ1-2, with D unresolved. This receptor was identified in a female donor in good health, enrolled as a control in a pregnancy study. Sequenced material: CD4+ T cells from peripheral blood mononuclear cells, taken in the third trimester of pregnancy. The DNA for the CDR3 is TGTGCCTGGAGTGTGTCAGGCTATGGCTACACCTTC. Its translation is CAWSVSGYGYTF.